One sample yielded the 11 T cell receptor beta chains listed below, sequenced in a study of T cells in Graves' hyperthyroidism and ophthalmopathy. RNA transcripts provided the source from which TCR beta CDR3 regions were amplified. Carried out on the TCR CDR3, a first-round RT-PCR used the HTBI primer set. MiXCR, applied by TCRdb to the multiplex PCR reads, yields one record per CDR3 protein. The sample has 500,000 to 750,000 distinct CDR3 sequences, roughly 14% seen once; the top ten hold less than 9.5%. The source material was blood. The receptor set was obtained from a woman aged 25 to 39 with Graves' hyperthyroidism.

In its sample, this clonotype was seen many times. In DNA, the CDR3 is TGTGCCAGCAGCCGAGCGGGAGGGAGGAACACCGGGGAGCTGTTTTTT. Its translation is CASSRAGGRNTGELFF. The chain has TRBV3-1 and TRBJ2-2, with 10 bases aligning to TRBD2. The V gene's germline CDR1 is LGHDT and CDR2 YNNKEL (reference sequence). The CDR3 covers 16 residues. Trimming took 4 bases from V and 1 from J; bases not matched to a gene: 3.

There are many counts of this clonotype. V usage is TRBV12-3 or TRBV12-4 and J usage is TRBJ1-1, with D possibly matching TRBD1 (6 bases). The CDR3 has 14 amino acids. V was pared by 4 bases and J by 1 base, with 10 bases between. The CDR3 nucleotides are TGTGCCAGCAGTTCCCTACAGGGGAACACTGAAGCTTTCTTT. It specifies CASSSLQGNTEAFF.

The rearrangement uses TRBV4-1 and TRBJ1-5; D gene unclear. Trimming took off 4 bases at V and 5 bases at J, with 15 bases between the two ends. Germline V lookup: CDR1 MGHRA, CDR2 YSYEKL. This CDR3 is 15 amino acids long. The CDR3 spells CASSPREEIYQPQHF. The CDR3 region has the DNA TGCGCCAGCAGCCCTAGAGAGGAGATTTATCAGCCCCAGCATTTT.

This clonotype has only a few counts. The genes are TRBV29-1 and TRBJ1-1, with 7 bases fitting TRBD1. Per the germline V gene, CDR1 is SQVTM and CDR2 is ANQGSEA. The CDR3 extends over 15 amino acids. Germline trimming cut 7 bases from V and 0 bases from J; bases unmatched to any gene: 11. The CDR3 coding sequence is TGCAGCGCAACTGGGCCAGGGGGGATGAACACTGAAGCTTTCTTT. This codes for CSATGPGGMNTEAFF.

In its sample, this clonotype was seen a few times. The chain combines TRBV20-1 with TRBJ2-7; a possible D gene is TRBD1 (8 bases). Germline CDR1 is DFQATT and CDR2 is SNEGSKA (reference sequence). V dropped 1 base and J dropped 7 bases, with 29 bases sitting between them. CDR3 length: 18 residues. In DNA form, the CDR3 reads TGCAGTGCTAGAGTAAGCGGGGCAGGGGGCACGATTCTGGGGGAGCAGTACTTC. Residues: CSARVSGAGGTILGEQYF.

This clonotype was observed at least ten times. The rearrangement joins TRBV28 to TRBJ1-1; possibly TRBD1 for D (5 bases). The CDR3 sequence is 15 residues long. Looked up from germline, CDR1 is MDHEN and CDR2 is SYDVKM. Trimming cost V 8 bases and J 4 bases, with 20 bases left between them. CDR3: CASQAWGVRGTEAFF. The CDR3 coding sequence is TGTGCCAGCCAGGCCTGGGGGGTGCGGGGCACTGAAGCTTTCTTT.

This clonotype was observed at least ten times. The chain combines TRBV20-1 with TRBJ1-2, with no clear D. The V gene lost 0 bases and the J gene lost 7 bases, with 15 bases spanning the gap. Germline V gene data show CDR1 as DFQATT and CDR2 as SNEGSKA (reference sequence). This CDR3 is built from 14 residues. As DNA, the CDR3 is TGCAGTGCTAGAGACCCTGCGGCAGTTCGTGGCTACACCTTC. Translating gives CSARDPAAVRGYTF.

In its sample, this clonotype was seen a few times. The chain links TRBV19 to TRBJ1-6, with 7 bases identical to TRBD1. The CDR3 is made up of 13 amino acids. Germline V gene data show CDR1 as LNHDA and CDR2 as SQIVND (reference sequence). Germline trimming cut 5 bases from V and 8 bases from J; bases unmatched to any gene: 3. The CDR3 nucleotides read TGTGCCAGTAGTGACAGGGAGGATTCACCCCTCCACTTT. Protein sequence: CASSDREDSPLHF.

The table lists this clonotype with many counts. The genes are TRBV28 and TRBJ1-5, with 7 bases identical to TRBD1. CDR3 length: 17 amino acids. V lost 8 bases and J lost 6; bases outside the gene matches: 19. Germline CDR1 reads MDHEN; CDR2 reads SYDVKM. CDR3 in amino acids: CASRREGRGRFGQPQHF. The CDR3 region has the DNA TGTGCCAGCCGCCGCGAGGGAAGGGGGCGTTTTGGTCAGCCCCAGCATTTT. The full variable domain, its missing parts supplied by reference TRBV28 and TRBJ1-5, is DVKVTQSSRYLVKRTGEKVFLECVQDMDHENMFWYRQDPGLGLRLIYFSYDVKMKEKGDIPEGYSVSREKKERFSLILESASTNQTSMYLCASRREGRGRFGQPQHFGDGTRLSIL.

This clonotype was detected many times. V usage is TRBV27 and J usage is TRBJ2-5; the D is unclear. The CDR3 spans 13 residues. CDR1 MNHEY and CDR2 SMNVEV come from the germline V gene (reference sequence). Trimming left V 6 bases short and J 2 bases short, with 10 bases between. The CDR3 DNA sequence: TGTGCCAGCAGGAAGCGTACACAAGAGACCCAGTACTTC. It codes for CASRKRTQETQYF.

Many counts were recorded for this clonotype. In nucleotides, the CDR3 is TGCGCCAGCAGCCAAGCGAGCGGGACTAGCGGATCCACAGATACGCAGTATTTT. It encodes CASSQASGTSGSTDTQYF. V gene TRBV4-3 combines with J gene TRBJ2-3; 11 bases match TRBD2. CDR1 is LGHNA and CDR2 is YSLEER in the germline V gene. After removal of 1 base from V and 2 bases from J, the junction contained 8 bases not matched to a gene. The CDR3 is 18 residues long.